Included here is one TCR beta chain sequence, with context. The CDR3 length is 12 residues. The germline V gene has CDR1 SGHTA and CDR2 FQGNSA. V gave up 2 bases and J gave up 3 bases, with 5 bases separating them. This specimen belongs to a study of blood T cell repertoires in COVID-19. At the level of the study: T cells, B-cell-depleted T cells, or PBMCs provided the cDNA or gDNA that served as material.

Clones were read by immunoSEQ multiplex PCR, and TCRdb kept only the in-frame ones, dropping some. The table shows over 130,000 clones, with roughly 84% occurring only once. This chain joins TRBV7-2 and TRBJ2-7, with no clear D. The receptor was isolated from a woman aged 55-70 years with acute or convalescent COVID-19. Sequenced input: peripheral blood. CDR3 sequence (DNA): TGTGCCAGCAGCTTAATCAACTACGAGCAGTACTTC. Protein sequence: CASSLINYEQYF.